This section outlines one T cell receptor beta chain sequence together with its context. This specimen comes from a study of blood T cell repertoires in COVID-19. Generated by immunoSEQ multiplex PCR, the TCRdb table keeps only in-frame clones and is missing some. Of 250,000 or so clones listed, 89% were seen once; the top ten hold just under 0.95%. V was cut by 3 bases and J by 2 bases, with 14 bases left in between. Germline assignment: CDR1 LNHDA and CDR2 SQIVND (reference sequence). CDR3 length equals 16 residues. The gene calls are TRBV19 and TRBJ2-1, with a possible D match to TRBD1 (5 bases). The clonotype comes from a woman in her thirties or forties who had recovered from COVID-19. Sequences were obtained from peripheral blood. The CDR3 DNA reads TGTGCCAGTAGTATGTCTAGTTGGGGCGCCTACAATGAGCAGTTCTTC. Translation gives CASSMSSWGAYNEQFF.